This T cell receptor beta chain was found in a study of cytomegalovirus exposure and HLA in healthy donors. Background on the study: The 120 validation repertoires matched the approximately 700 first-cohort repertoires in platform, a later analysis reported. Study observations and caveats: Some TCR beta chains (about 170 of them) were listed as cytomegalovirus-associated. Rare sequences made up most TCRs, while some public TCRs were found in many donors. First-cohort TCR clusters tended to co-occur in the 130 or so validation repertoires, a later analysis found.

On this clone itself: Its matching antigen is unknown.

Profiled with immunoSEQ multiplex PCR; TCRdb holds only in-frame clones, not every one. Here the sample spans fewer than 200,000 clones, 95% to 96% being singletons. The CDR3 runs to 15 residues. V was trimmed by 4 bases and J by 0 bases, leaving 11 bases between them. In germline, CDR1 is SGHTA, CDR2 FQGNSA. The sequence was obtained from a woman between 18 and 30 years old in good health and CMV-seronegative. The V call is TRBV7-2, the J call TRBJ2-3; D gene uncertain. The sample consisted of PBMCs. In DNA form, the CDR3 reads TGTGCCAGCAGCTGGGCCGACCCTAGCACAGATACGCAGTATTTT. It translates to CASSWADPSTDTQYF. Full variable domain (remainder filled in from reference TRBV7-2 and TRBJ2-3): GAGVSQSPSNKVTEKGKDVELRCDPISGHTALYWYRQSLGQGLEFLIYFQGNSAPDKSGLPSDRFSAERTGGSVSTLTIQRTQQEDSAVYLCASSWADPSTDTQYFGPGTRLTVL.